This T cell receptor (beta chain) comes out of a study of blood T cell repertoires in COVID-19 (dated by TCRdb to 2019 to 2021). In the study overall: Samples from collaborators originated in the United States, Italy and Spain and spanned both the acute and convalescent phases of COVID-19. Where HLA class I and class II types were available, the types were taken from metadata supplied by the sample provider, not from assay-based typing. Deeply sampled blood TCRbeta repertoires from subjects exposed to, actively infected with, or recovered from COVID-19 were included in the dataset. The sample metadata nearly always contained a de-identified subject ID, COVID-19 status, age in years and sex. The repertoires were released in a freely available public database meant as a resource for research on the immune response to SARS-CoV-2. The prospective study material was composed of cDNA or gDNA derived from T cells, B-cell-depleted T cells, or PBMCs. Samples were obtained from the ongoing ImmuneRACE study (first 160 participants) and from 950 to 1,500 subjects provided by 6 global collaborators.

Details on this clone: There is no known antigen for this receptor. Base quality data are lacking; no much larger clone is found one base away.

The immunoSEQ Assay, a bias-controlled multiplex PCR, was used to amplify TCRbeta CDR3 regions from genomic DNA. Per the source publication's procedure: The number of nucleated cells in each sample was estimated by amplification of reference gene primers within the assay. To quantify the absolute abundance of each unique TCRbeta CDR3 rearrangement, sequence reads were collapsed and filtered. For each sample, productive Simpson clonality was calculated by taking the square root of Simpson's diversity index across productive rearrangements. TCRdb mirrors the immuneACCESS table, restricted to in-frame sequences. Some clones are absent from its copies; in checked studies, under half trace to an unresolved V gene, and the reason for the others is unknown. V and J calls and clone size are as listed in that table; D and trimming were resolved from the DNA. This sample has 400,000 to 450,000 clones in its table, and less than 95% of those were observed once. Approximately 0.65% of the sample rests with the top ten.

Results the study describes overall, beyond this receptor: Clinical and demographic metadata were provided uncurated, with the amount varying by source and participant.

Enrolling through a virtual design, the prospective study's participants ranged in age from roughly 18 to 95 years and lived across 20 to 25 United States geographic areas. In the prospective study, participants were assigned to cohorts based on the clinical history participants reported in a screening survey and a study questionnaire. Recovered participants in ImmuneRACE Cohort 3 were defined by two consecutive negative NP/OP PCR tests, clearance by a healthcare professional, or resolution of symptoms. Each participant in the prospective study had whole blood, serum and a nasopharyngeal or oropharyngeal swab collected by mobile phlebotomists. Participants in the prospective study had the option to provide additional blood draws and questionnaires over a 2-month period. Before DNA extraction, prospective study blood samples were shipped either frozen or at room temperature. Sequencing was performed on PBMCs or T cells enriched from blood (not recorded which). This TCR derives from a man younger than 35 who had recovered from COVID-19.

The nucleotide sequence is given as TGTGCCAGCAGCTTATTAGGACAGGGAATCTACAATGAGCAGTTCTTC. Its translation is CASSLLGQGIYNEQFF. Recombination linked TRBV7-9 to TRBJ2-1, and TRBD1 matches 8 of the central bases. Measured from the cysteine to the phenylalanine, the CDR3 is 16 residues long. Only the CDR3 region is kept as DNA, spanning 48 bases read in frame from base 1. V is pruned by 2 bases and J by 3 bases, leaving 6 bases of the junction without a gene match. CDR1 and CDR2 are read off the germline V gene (reference sequence) as SEHNR and FQNEAQ.